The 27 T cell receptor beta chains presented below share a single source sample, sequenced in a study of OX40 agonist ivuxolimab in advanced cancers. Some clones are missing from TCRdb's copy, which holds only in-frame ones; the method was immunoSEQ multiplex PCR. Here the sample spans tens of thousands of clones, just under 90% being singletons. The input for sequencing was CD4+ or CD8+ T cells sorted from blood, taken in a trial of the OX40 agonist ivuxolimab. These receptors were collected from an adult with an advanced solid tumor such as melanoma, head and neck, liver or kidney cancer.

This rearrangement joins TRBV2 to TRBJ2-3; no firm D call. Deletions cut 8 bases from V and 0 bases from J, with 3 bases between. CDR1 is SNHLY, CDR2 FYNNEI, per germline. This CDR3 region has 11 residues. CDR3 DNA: TGTGCCAGCGCTAGCACAGATACGCAGTATTTT. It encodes CASASTDTQYF.

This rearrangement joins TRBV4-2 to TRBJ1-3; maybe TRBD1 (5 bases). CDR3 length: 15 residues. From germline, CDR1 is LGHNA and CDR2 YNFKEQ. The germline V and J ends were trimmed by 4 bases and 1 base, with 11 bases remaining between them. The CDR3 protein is CASSPEGRSGNTIYF. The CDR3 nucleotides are TGTGCCAGCAGCCCAGAGGGGCGATCTGGAAACACCATATATTTT.

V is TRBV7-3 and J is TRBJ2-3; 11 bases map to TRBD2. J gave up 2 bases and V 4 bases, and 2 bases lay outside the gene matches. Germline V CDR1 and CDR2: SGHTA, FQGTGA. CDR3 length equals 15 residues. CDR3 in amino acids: CASSSSGGYTDTQYF. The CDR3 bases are TGTGCCAGCAGCTCTAGCGGGGGGTACACAGATACGCAGTATTTT.

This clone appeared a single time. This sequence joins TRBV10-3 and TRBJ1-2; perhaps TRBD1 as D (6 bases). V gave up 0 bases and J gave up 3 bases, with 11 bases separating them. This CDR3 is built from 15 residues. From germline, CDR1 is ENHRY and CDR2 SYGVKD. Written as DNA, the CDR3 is TGTGCCATCAGTGAGTCGAATGGGGGCCACTATGGCTACACCTTC. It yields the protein CAISESNGGHYGYTF.

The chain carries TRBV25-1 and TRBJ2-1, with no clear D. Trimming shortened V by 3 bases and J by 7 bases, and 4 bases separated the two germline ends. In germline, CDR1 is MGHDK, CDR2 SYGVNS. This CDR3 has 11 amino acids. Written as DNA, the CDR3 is TGTGCCAGCAGTGATTCTAATGAGCAGTTCTTC. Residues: CASSDSNEQFF.

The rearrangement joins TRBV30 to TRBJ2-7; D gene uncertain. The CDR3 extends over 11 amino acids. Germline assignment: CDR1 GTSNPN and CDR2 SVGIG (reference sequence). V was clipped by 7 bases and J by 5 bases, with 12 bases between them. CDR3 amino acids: CAYRVHDEQYF. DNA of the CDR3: TGTGCCTACCGGGTTCACGACGAGCAGTACTTC.

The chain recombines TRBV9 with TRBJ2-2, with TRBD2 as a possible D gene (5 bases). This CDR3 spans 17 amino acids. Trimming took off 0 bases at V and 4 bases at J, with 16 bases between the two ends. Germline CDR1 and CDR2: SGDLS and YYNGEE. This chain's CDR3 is CASSVGSGNGITGELFF. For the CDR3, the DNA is TGTGCCAGCAGCGTAGGATCGGGGAACGGTATCACCGGGGAGCTGTTTTTT.

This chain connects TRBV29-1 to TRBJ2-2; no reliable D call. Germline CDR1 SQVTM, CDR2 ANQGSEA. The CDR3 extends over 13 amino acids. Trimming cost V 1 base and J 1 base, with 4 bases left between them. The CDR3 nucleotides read TGCAGCGTTGAAGGTCTGAACACCGGGGAGCTGTTTTTT. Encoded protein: CSVEGLNTGELFF.

This CDR3 reads CASSDPDIVAGGSGELFF. The CDR3 nucleotides read TGTGCCAGCAGCGATCCTGATATCGTTGCGGGAGGGTCCGGGGAGCTGTTTTTT. The V gene is TRBV9, the J gene TRBJ2-2; 9 bases match TRBD2. The ends lost 3 bases at V and 6 bases at J; junction bases unmatched: 15. The CDR3 length is 18 residues. Germline V gene lookup returns CDR1 SGDLS and CDR2 YYNGEE.

The CDR3 sequence: CANLQGSQPQHF. The CDR3 nucleotides are TGTGCCAACTTACAGGGGAGTCAGCCCCAGCATTTT. V gene TRBV28 combines with J gene TRBJ1-5, with TRBD1 matching over 7 bases. The ends lost 10 bases at V and 6 bases at J; junction bases unmatched: 6. Per germline, CDR1 MDHEN and CDR2 SYDVKM. The length of the CDR3 is 12 residues.

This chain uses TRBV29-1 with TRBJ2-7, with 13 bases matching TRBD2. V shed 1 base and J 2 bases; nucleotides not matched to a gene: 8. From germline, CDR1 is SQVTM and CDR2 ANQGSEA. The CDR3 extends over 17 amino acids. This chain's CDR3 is CSVEGLAGGPPTYEQYF. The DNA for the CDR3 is TGCAGCGTTGAAGGACTAGCGGGAGGACCCCCTACCTACGAGCAGTACTTC.

CDR3 residues: CASSLKGPYEQYF. DNA for the CDR3: TGTGCCAGCAGTTTAAAGGGGCCCTACGAGCAGTACTTC. The chain combines TRBV27 with TRBJ2-7, with D possibly being TRBD1 (5 bases). This CDR3 region has 13 residues. Germline CDR1 and CDR2: MNHEY and SMNVEV (reference sequence). Trimming pared 2 bases from V and 2 bases from J, leaving 7 bases between.

The CDR3 nucleotides are TGTGCCAGCAGCCAAGTTCATCAAGGGACTCAGCCCCAGCATTTT. This translates into CASSQVHQGTQPQHF. V and J are TRBV4-2 and TRBJ1-5; TRBD1 is a possible D gene (5 bases). V was cut by 1 base and J by 6 bases, with 13 bases left in between. The V gene's germline CDR1 is LGHNA and CDR2 YNFKEQ. This CDR3 spans 15 amino acids.

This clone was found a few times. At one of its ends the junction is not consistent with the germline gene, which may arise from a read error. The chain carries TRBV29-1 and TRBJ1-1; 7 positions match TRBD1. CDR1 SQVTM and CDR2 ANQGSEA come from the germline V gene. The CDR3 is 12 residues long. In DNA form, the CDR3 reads TGCAGCGCTGAAACAGGGGACGCTGAAGCTTTCTTT. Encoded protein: CSAETGDAEAFF.

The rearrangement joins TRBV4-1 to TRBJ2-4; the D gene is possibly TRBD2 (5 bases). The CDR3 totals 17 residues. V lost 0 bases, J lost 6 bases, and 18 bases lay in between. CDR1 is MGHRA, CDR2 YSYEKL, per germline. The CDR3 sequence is CASSQEGGAPLGNIQYF. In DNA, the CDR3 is TGCGCCAGCAGCCAAGAAGGAGGAGCGCCCCTGGGAAACATTCAGTACTTC.

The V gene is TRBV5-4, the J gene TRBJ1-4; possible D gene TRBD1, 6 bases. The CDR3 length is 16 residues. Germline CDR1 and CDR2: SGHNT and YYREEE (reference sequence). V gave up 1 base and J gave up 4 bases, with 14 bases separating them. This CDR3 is CASSLTTGTINEKLFF. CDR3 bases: TGTGCCAGCAGCTTGACCACGGGGACAATTAATGAAAAACTGTTTTTT.

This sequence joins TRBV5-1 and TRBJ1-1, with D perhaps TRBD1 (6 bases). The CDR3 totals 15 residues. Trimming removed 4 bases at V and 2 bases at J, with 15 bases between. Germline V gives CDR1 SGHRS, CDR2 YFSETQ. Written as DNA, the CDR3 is TGCGCCAGCAGCGCGTATACAGGGACTAACACTGAAGCTTTCTTT. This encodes CASSAYTGTNTEAFF.

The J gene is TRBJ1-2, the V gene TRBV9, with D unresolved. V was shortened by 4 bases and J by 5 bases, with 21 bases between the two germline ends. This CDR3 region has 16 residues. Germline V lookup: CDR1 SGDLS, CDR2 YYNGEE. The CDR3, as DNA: TGTGCCAGCAGCTCACAACGTGAGGGCCTGGGGTATGGCTACACCTTC. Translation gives CASSSQREGLGYGYTF.

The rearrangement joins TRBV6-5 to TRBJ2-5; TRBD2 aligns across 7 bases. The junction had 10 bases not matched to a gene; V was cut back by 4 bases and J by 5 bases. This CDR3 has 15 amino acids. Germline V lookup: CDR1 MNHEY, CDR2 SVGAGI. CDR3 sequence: CASSSQNGEGETQYF. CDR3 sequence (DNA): TGTGCCAGCAGTTCCCAAAACGGGGAGGGCGAGACCCAGTACTTC.

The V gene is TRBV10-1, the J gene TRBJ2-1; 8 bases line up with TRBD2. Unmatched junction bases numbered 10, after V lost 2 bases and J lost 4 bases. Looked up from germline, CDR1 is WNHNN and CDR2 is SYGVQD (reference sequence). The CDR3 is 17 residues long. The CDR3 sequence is CASSEGVGTRGYNEQFF. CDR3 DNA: TGCGCCAGCAGTGAGGGGGTTGGGACTAGGGGGTACAATGAGCAGTTCTTC.

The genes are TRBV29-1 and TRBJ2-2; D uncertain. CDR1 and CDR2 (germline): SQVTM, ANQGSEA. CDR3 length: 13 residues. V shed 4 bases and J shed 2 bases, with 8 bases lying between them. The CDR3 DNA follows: TGCAGCGTTGTTAATCCCAACACCGGGGAGCTGTTTTTT. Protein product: CSVVNPNTGELFF.

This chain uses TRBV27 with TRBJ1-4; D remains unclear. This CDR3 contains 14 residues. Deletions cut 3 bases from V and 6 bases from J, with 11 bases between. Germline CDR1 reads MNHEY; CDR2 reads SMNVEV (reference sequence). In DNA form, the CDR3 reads TGTGCCAGCAGTTTTGGTGTCGGGGATGAAAAACTGTTTTTT. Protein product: CASSFGVGDEKLFF.

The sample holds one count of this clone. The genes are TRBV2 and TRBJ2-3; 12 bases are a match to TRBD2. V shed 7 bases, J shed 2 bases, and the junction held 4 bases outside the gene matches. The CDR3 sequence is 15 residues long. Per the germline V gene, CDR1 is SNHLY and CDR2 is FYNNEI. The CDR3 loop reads CASTGTSGYTDTQYF. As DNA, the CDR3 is TGTGCCAGCACCGGGACTAGCGGGTACACAGATACGCAGTATTTT.

CDR3 sequence: CSVEQVEAGGLFGITDTQYF. The CDR3 DNA reads TGCAGCGTTGAACAGGTGGAAGCGGGGGGGCTTTTCGGGATCACAGATACGCAGTATTTT. This chain uses TRBV29-1 with TRBJ2-3, with 10 bases matching TRBD2. Germline V gene lookup returns CDR1 SQVTM and CDR2 ANQGSEA. This CDR3 comprises 20 residues. V lost 2 bases and J lost 2; bases outside the gene matches: 19.

The CDR3 DNA sequence: TGTGCCAGCGGCTGGTCCTCCTACGAGCAGTACTTC. Translating it yields CASGWSSYEQYF. This chain links TRBV7-9 with TRBJ2-7; no reliable D call. V was trimmed by 8 bases and J by 0 bases, leaving 8 bases between them. The CDR3 length is 12 residues. Per the germline V gene, CDR1 is SEHNR and CDR2 is FQNEAQ (reference sequence).

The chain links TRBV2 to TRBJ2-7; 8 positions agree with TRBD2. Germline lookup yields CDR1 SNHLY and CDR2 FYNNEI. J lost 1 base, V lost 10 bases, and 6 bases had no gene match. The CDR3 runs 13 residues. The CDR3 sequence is CATPGLGSYEQYF. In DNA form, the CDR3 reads TGTGCCACCCCGGGACTAGGTTCCTACGAGCAGTACTTC.

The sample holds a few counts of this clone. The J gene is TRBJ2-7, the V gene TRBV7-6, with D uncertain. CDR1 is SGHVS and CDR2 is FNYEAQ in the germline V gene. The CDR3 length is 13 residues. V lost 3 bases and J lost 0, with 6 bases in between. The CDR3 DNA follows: TGTGCCAGCAGCTTCCTAAGCTCCTACGAGCAGTACTTC. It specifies CASSFLSSYEQYF. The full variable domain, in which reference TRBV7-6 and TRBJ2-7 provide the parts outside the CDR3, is GAGVSQSPRYKVTKRGQDVALRCDPISGHVSLYWYRQALGQGPEFLTYFNYEAQQDKSGLPNDRFSAERPEGSISTLTIQRTEQRDSAMYRCASSFLSSYEQYFGPGTRLTVT.